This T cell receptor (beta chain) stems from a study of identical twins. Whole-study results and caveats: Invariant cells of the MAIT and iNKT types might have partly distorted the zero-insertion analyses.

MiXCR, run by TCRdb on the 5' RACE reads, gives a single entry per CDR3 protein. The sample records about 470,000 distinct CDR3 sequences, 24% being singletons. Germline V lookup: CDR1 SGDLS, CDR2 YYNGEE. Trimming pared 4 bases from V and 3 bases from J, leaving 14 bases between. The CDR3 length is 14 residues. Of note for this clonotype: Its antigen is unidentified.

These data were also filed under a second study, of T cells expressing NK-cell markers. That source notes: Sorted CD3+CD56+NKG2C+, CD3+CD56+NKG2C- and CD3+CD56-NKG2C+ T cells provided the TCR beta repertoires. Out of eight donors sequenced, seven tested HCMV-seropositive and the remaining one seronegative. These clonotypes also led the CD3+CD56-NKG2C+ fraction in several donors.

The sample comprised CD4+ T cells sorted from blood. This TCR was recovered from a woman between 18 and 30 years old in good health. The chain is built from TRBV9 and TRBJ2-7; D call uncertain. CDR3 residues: CASSPDWLFYEQYF. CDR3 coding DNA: TGTGCCAGCAGCCCTGACTGGCTTTTCTACGAGCAGTACTTC.